This TCR beta chain was captured by sequencing in a study of blood T cells in healthy people across ages. Study-wide background: For every two T cells, template switching captured about one barcoded beta molecule. Study findings and constraints: Age brought a roughly linear fall in TCR beta diversity measured per million T cells. Aged donors had fewer naive CD4+ cells and lower diversity than long-lived donors. Diversity estimates from one million T cells were considered underestimates.

Then a second PCR, running about 6 to 12 cycles, was carried out with a sample-barcoded 5' primer and a J-beta primer mix. TCRdb re-called the 5' RACE reads through MiXCR, storing one row per CDR3 protein. The sample holds 1.4 million to 1.5 million distinct CDR3 sequences, around two fifths seen once. In its sample, this clonotype was seen many times. The antigen remains undetermined. Trimming removed 3 bases from V and 1 base from J; junction bases left unmatched: 2. Looked up from germline, CDR1 is MGHRA and CDR2 is YSYEKL. The CDR3 totals 14 residues. This TCR came from a woman between 18 and 29 years old in good health. Sequenced material: blood. The genes are TRBV4-1 and TRBJ2-7; 8 bases fit TRBD1. Written as DNA, the CDR3 is TGCGCCAGCAGCCAGACAGGGGATTCCTACGAGCAGTACTTC. It codes for CASSQTGDSYEQYF.